These T cell receptor beta chains were read from a single sample in a study of blood T cell repertoires in COVID-19. The table came from immunoSEQ multiplex PCR; TCRdb's copy has only in-frame clones and leaves some out. Of 25,000 or so clones in the sample, 94% are singletons; the top ten hold under 5%. The sample taken for sequencing was peripheral blood. Receptor source: a woman in her fifties or sixties with active COVID-19. CDR3s leave out the opening cysteine and the closing phenylalanine or tryptophan.

TRBJ1-6 | 12 | TRBV6-5 | ASSRTGDGSPLH
TRBJ2-2 | 13 | TRBV10-1 | ASSFDRTNTGELF
TRBJ2-7 | 11 | TRBV2 | ASSEGYSGEQY
TRBJ2-1 | 13 | TRBV10-3 | AISEGQGYHNEQF
TRBJ1-1 | 9 | TRBV2 | ASNSLTEAF
TRBJ2-7 | 16 | TRBV27 | ASSPRISTGDLRGREY
TRBJ1-1 | 11 | TRBV6-6 | ASSSGEGTEAF
TRBJ2-1 | 14 | TRBV18 | ASSPLQGGTYNEQF
TRBJ1-2 | 9 | TRBV5-1 | ASSLGPGYT
TRBJ2-1 | 13 | TRBV11-3 | ASSASPSSYNEQF
TRBJ2-7 | 12 | TRBV28 | ASSLASRSYEQY
TRBJ1-1 | 9 | TRBV6-5 | ASSYSTGAF
TRBJ2-3 | 14 | TRBV5-1 | ASSFDRVKSSDTQY
TRBJ1-1 | 9 | TRBV12-3/TRBV12-4 | ASFVEGRAF
TRBJ1-1 | 10 | TRBV6-5 | ASRKGATEAF
TRBJ1-3 | 13 | TRBV13 | ASSLGRQRGNTIY
TRBJ2-3 | 13 | TRBV30 | AWSGTESGTDTQY
TRBJ1-1 | 14 | TRBV29-1 | SVEHSGQGQNTEAF
TRBJ1-1 | 12 | TRBV28 | ASSGRHRGSEAF
TRBJ1-3 | 11 | TRBV6-5 | ASTPGLGNTIY
TRBJ2-1 | 12 | TRBV18 | ASSPTTGNNEQF
TRBJ1-4 | 13 | TRBV5-6 | ASSPGGPLNEKLF
TRBJ2-7 | 10 | TRBV18 | ASSPDRYEQY
TRBJ2-1 | 13 | TRBV7-2 | ASSFQTSGRNEQF
TRBJ2-2 | 14 | TRBV7-8 | ASSIGLAGITGELF
TRBJ1-4 | 11 | TRBV19 | ASSRQGGEKLF
TRBJ2-5 | 13 | TRBV19 | ASSIGVGGIETQY
TRBJ2-7 | 14 | TRBV7-9 | ASSQTRSGGGHEQY
TRBJ2-1 | 14 | TRBV7-3 | ASSPMASGSDNEQF
TRBJ2-5 | 12 | TRBV6-5 | ASSYRPGGETQY
TRBJ2-2 | 12 | TRBV10-3 | AISEEVNTGELF
TRBJ2-3 | 15 | TRBV6-1 | ASSVNRDRNPTDTQY
TRBJ1-1 | 15 | TRBV3-1/TRBV3-2 | ASSQDWAGSMNTEAF
TRBJ2-2 | 10 | TRBV7-9 | ASSMTTGELF
TRBJ1-3 | 14 | TRBV7-9 | ASSLGQGAAGNTIY
TRBJ2-3 | 13 | TRBV2 | ASSEGGGDTDTQY
TRBJ2-7 | 13 | TRBV18 | ASLYGQGPSYEQY
TRBJ2-3 | 14 | TRBV5-1 | ASSFLAGGVTDTQY
TRBJ2-1 | 13 | TRBV18 | ASSPSQGPYNEQF
TRBJ1-4 | 12 | TRBV5-4 | ASSLDSGDEKLF
TRBJ2-3 | 12 | TRBV5-3 | ARSLKGGPPTQY
TRBJ2-1 | 13 | TRBV7-7 | ASSSRGSKRNEQF
TRBJ2-1 | 16 | TRBV10-3 | AISETGGGRAYDGEQF
TRBJ2-5 | 15 | TRBV11-2 | ASSLSRKAGGGETQY
TRBJ2-7 | 11 | TRBV3-1/TRBV3-2 | ASSLKGVYEQY
TRBJ2-7 | 11 | TRBV11-2 | ASSSQGTGEQY